The 6 T cell receptor beta chains presented below share a single source sample, sequenced in a study of T cells in Graves' hyperthyroidism and ophthalmopathy. RNA transcripts provided the source from which TCR beta CDR3 regions were amplified. The HTBI primer set was used in a first-round RT-PCR of the TCR CDR3. TCRdb reanalysed the multiplex PCR reads using MiXCR and keeps one entry per CDR3 protein. The sample carries roughly 710,000 distinct CDR3 sequences, around 40% recorded once. The sample consisted of blood. The receptors come from a woman in her thirties or forties with Graves' hyperthyroidism.

This clonotype was counted only a few times. The genes are TRBV4-3 and TRBJ1-1; D is unclear. Germline V lookup: CDR1 LGHNA, CDR2 YSLEER. The CDR3 has 14 residues. Trimming stripped 1 base from V and 10 bases from J, with 16 bases between. CDR3 DNA sequence: TGCGCCAGCAGCCAAGTCTTATGGAGTGAGGGAGCTTTCTTT. The encoded protein is CASSQVLWSEGAFF.

This clonotype was seen many times. The J gene is TRBJ2-5, the V gene TRBV18; D is undetermined. V lost 4 bases, J lost 4 bases, and 13 bases lay in between. The germline CDR1 and CDR2 sequences are KGHSH and LQKENI. CDR3 length equals 14 residues. In nucleotides, the CDR3 is TGTGCCAGCTCACTAAGGACGTCGGGAGAGACCCAGTACTTC. This sequence encodes CASSLRTSGETQYF.

Note on this clonotype: The junction and the germline gene differ at one end; a read error may be behind it. V gene TRBV10-1 combines with J gene TRBJ1-5; D may be TRBD1 (6 bases). The CDR3 is 15 residues long. Germline values: CDR1 WNHNN, CDR2 SYGVQD (reference sequence). In DNA, the CDR3 is TGTGCCAGTACCATCGACAGGAATTACAATCAGCCCCAGCATTTT. Protein product: CASTIDRNYNQPQHF.

Only a few counts were recorded for this clonotype. The chain employs TRBV29-1 and TRBJ2-7; 8 positions agree with TRBD2. Germline V gene sequence: CDR1 SQVTM, CDR2 ANQGSEA. V lost 4 bases to trimming and J lost 2 bases; unmatched junction nucleotides: 1. The CDR3 is 12 amino acids. CDR3 in DNA: TGCAGCGTTGTCGGGAGGGCCTACGAGCAGTACTTC. Translated, it gives CSVVGRAYEQYF.

This clonotype showed up just a few times. J is TRBJ1-2 and V is TRBV20-1; tentatively, D is TRBD1 (5 bases). Germline V CDR1 and CDR2: DFQATT, SNEGSKA (reference sequence). V was pared by 0 bases and J by 4 bases, with 12 bases between. CDR3 length: 14 residues. CDR3 residues: CSARDLGEAYGYTF. The CDR3 nucleotides read TGCAGTGCTAGAGATCTAGGGGAGGCCTATGGCTACACCTTC.

The chain couples TRBV7-2 to TRBJ2-3; D uncertain. The CDR3 is made up of 13 amino acids. Per the germline V gene, CDR1 is SGHTA and CDR2 is FQGNSA. The germline V and J ends were trimmed by 1 base and 2 bases, with 4 bases remaining between them. DNA of the CDR3: TGTGCCAGCAGCTTAGATTACACAGATACGCAGTATTTT. Its translation: CASSLDYTDTQYF. The entire variable domain, with the rest obtained from reference TRBV7-2 and TRBJ2-3, is as follows: GAGVSQSPSNKVTEKGKDVELRCDPISGHTALYWYRQSLGQGLEFLIYFQGNSAPDKSGLPSDRFSAERTGGSVSTLTIQRTQQEDSAVYLCASSLDYTDTQYFGPGTRLTVL.